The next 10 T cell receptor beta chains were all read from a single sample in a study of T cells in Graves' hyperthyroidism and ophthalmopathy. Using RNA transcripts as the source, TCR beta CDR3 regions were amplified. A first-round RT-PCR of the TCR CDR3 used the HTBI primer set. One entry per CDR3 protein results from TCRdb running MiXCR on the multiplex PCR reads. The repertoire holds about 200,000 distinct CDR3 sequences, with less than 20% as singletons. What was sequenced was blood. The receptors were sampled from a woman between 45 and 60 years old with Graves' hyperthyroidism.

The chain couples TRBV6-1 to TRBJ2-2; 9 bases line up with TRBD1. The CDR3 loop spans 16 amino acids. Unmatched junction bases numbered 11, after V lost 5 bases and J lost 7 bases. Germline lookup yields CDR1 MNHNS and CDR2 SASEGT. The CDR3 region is CASSFRGTGYGGELFF. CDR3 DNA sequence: TGTGCCAGCAGTTTTAGAGGGACAGGGTACGGCGGGGAGCTGTTTTTT.

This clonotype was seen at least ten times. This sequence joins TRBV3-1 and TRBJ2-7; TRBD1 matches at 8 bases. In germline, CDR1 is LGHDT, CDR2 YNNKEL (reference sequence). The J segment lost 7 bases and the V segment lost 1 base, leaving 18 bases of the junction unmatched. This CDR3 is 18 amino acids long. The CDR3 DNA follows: TGTGCCAGCAGCCAAGGACTCGAGGACAGGGTCTACCCCTCGGAGCAGTACTTC. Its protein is CASSQGLEDRVYPSEQYF.

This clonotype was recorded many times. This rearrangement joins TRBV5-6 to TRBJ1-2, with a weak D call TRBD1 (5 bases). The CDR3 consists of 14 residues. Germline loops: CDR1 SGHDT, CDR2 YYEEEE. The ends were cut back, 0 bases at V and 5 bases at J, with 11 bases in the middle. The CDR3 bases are TGTGCCAGCAGCTTGGGATCGACAGAGTATGGCTACACCTTC. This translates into CASSLGSTEYGYTF.

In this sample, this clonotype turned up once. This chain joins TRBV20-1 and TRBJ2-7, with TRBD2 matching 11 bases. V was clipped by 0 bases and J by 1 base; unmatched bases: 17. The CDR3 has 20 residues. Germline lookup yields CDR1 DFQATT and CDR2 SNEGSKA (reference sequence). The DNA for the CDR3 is TGCAGTGCTAGAGATCGGCTGCGCAGGACTAGCGGGCATAATTCCTACGAGCAGTACTTC. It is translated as CSARDRLRRTSGHNSYEQYF.

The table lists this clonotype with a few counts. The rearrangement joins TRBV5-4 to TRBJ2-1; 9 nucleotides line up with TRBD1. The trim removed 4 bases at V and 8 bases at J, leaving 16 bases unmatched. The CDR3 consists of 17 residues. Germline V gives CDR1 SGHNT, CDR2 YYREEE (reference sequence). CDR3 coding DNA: TGTGCCAGCAGCGCCATGTCCGGACAGGGGTTCCGTCATGAGCAGTTCTTC. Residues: CASSAMSGQGFRHEQFF. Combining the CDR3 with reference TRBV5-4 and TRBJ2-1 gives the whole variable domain ETGVTQSPTHLIKTRGQQVTLRCSSQSGHNTVSWYQQALGQGPQFIFQYYREEENGRGNFPPRFSGLQFPNYSSELNVNALELDDSALYLCASSAMSGQGFRHEQFFGPGTRLTVL.

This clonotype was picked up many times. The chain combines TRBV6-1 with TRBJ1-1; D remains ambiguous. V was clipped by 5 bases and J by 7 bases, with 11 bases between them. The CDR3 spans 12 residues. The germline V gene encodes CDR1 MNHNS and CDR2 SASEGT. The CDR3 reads CASSYSGLEAFF. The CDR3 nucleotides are TGTGCCAGCAGTTATTCCGGACTTGAAGCTTTCTTT.

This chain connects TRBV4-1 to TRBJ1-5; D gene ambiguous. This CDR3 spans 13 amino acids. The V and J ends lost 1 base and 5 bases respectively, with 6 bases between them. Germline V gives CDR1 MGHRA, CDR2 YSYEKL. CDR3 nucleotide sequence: TGCGCCAGCAGCCAAGCGGGTGATCAGCCCCAGCATTTT. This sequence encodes CASSQAGDQPQHF.

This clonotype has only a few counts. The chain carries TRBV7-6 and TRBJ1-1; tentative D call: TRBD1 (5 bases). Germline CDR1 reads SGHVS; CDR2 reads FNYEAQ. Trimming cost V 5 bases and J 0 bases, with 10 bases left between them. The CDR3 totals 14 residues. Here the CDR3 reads CASSTQAVNTEAFF. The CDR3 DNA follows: TGTGCCAGCAGCACACAGGCTGTGAACACTGAAGCTTTCTTT.

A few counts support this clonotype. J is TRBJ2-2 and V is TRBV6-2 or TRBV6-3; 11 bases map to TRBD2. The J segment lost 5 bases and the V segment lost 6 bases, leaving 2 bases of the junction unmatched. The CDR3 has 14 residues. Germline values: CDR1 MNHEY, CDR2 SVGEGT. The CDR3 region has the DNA TGTGCCAGCAGCGGGACTAGCGGAACCGGGGAGCTGTTTTTT. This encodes CASSGTSGTGELFF.

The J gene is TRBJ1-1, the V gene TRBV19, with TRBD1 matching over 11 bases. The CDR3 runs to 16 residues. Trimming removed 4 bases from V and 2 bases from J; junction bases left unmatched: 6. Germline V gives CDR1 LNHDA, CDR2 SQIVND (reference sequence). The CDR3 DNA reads TGTGCCAGTAGTAACGGACAGGGGGCTTCAAACACTGAAGCTTTCTTT. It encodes CASSNGQGASNTEAFF. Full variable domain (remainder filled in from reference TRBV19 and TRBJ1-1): DGGITQSPKYLFRKEGQNVTLSCEQNLNHDAMYWYRQDPGQGLRLIYYSQIVNDFQKGDIAEGYSVSREKKESFPLTVTSAQKNPTAFYLCASSNGQGASNTEAFFGQGTRLTVV.